The clone carrying this T cell receptor (beta chain) was detected a few times. The antigen is not known. These data originate in a study of beta chain features in type 1 diabetes. In the study overall: Patients shared similar age, gender and cell yields with healthy donors.

General study findings and limits: More deletions and fewer insertions at VDJ junctions were seen in type 1 diabetes patients. For Type 1 diabetes patients, all four CD4+ subsets carried TCRB CDR3s that were moderately but significantly shorter.

This CDR3 contains 14 residues. V trimming: 3 bases; J trimming: 8 bases; junction bases outside the gene matches: 10. Germline V gives CDR1 KGHSH, CDR2 LQKENI. Every donor had blood drawn once into heparin, 90 to 150 mL on average. The investigators reverse transcribed all of the isolated RNA, so they sequenced expressed TCRB transcripts. Profiled with immunoSEQ multiplex PCR; TCRdb holds only in-frame clones, not every one. The sample lists more than 150,000 clones, about 13% occurring once. Sequenced: central memory CD4+ T cells from blood. The TCR comes from a young woman in good health. The chain links TRBV18 to TRBJ2-7; 7 nucleotides line up with TRBD2. As DNA, the CDR3 is TGTGCCAGCTCACCTCCCCCCGGGGGGACGAAGCAGTACTTC. Protein product: CASSPPPGGTKQYF.